Here is one T cell receptor (beta chain) with its context. Its antigen is as yet unknown. The data belong to a study of cytomegalovirus exposure and HLA in healthy donors. About the research overall: From 190 million or so T cells, an earlier analysis saw around 120 million unique TCR beta sequences.

Study-wide findings and caveats: A later analysis reportedly found that, within productive TCRs, an Asian-associated ancestry cluster had fewer N-insertions than the mean observed across the approximately 700 donors. In vitro, a few CMV-associated chains proved specific for CMV antigens.

Looked up from germline, CDR1 is SGHVS and CDR2 is FQNEAQ. The CDR3 runs to 17 residues. Trimming took off 1 base at V and 0 bases at J, with 13 bases between the two ends. PCR employed 60 Vbeta and 13 Jbeta primers. Profiling relied on immunoSEQ multiplex PCR, and the TCRdb table lists in-frame clones only, not all of them. This listing includes more than 90,000 clones. Specimen: PBMCs. The gene calls are TRBV7-8 and TRBJ2-4; D unresolved. The TCR sequence derives from a middle-aged man in good health and CMV-seropositive. CDR3 DNA sequence: TGTGCCAGCAGCTTAGTTGCGAACTCACTAGCCAAAAACATTCAGTACTTC. Encoded protein: CASSLVANSLAKNIQYF.